This T cell receptor beta chain was captured by sequencing in a study of cytomegalovirus exposure and HLA in healthy donors. This clone was counted only a few times. This CDR3 comprises 15 residues. In germline, CDR1 is WNHNN, CDR2 SYGVQD (reference sequence). V dropped 2 bases and J dropped 1 base, with 12 bases sitting between them. PCR involved 60 Vbeta and 13 Jbeta primers. Sequencing used immunoSEQ multiplex PCR; TCRdb keeps in-frame clones, though not all of them. Of over 75,000 clones in the sample, 67% were seen once. Sequenced sample: PBMCs. The receptor comes from a man aged 25 to 40 in good health and CMV-seronegative. This chain connects TRBV10-1 to TRBJ2-7, with D possibly being TRBD2 (6 bases). CDR3 loop: CASSEKAGTSYEQYF. The CDR3 region has the DNA TGCGCCAGCAGTGAGAAGGCAGGGACTTCCTACGAGCAGTACTTC.